This T cell receptor beta chain was documented in a study of TIL therapy for anti-PD-1-resistant metastatic lung cancer. Whole-study context: Progressing patients received lymphodepletion, expanded TIL infusion and IL-2. Study-wide findings and caveats: TIL clonotype persistence in blood showed no apparent association with response.

The libraries were made with immunoSEQ v3. Profiled with immunoSEQ multiplex PCR; TCRdb holds only in-frame clones, not every one. The sample lists some 60,000 clones; around 68% were seen once. Comment on this clone: Antigen unknown.

CDR1 and CDR2 (germline): SQVTM, ANQGSEA. The CDR3 is made up of 10 amino acids. The time point is: pre-treatment sample, taken before nivolumab and TIL therapy. The V call is TRBV29-1, the J call TRBJ2-5; D may be TRBD1 or TRBD2 (5 bases each). This sequence originates from a person aged 30 to 80 with non-small cell lung cancer. Sample: blood, taken at baseline. DNA of the CDR3: TGCGGGACCCGGGAAGAGACCCAGTACTTC. It specifies CGTREETQYF.